These T cell receptor beta chains were read from a single sample in a study of blood T cell repertoires in COVID-19. Measured with immunoSEQ multiplex PCR; TCRdb has only the in-frame clones, and not every one. This sample has 200,000 or so clones, with roughly 79% found just once. Sequences were obtained from peripheral blood. These TCRs come from a human donor with acute or convalescent COVID-19. The donor label of this sample is uncertain. CDR3s include the opening cysteine and the closing phenylalanine or tryptophan. The D gene is left open where the match is weak. Clone size, where shown, is once, few, many, or a class for clones that have expanded.

D	V	size	J	DNA	CDR3
TRBD2	TRBV19	once	TRBJ2-3	TGTGCCAGTAGTCGGACTAGCGGGGAACTCGGGGATACGCAGTATTTT	CASSRTSGELGDTQYF
TRBD1	TRBV24-1	few	TRBJ1-2	TGTGCCACCAGTGCCGCCGGGACAGCTTATGGCTACACCTTC	CATSAAGTAYGYTF
TRBD1	TRBV5-1	-	TRBJ2-1	TGCGCCAGCAGCTTGGGAGGGACAGGGATAGTTAATGAGCAGTTCTTC	CASSLGGTGIVNEQFF
TRBD2	TRBV5-4	-	TRBJ2-1	TGTGCCAGCAGCGCGACTAGCGGATTGAACTACAATGAGCAGTTCTTC	CASSATSGLNYNEQFF
-	TRBV6-5	-	TRBJ1-2	TGTGCCAGCAGTTTCTCTCCTACAGGGACGAGTGGCTACACCTTC	CASSFSPTGTSGYTF
-	TRBV5-1	-	TRBJ1-2	TGCGCCAGCAGCAGGGACACCTATGGCTACACCTTC	CASSRDTYGYTF
-	TRBV29-1	-	TRBJ1-1	TGCAGCGTGGGCACTAACACTGAAGCTTTCTTT	CSVGTNTEAFF
TRBD1	TRBV7-9	-	TRBJ1-5	TGTGCCAGCAGCTTAACGACAGGGGGAAGGAATCAGCCCCAGCATTTT	CASSLTTGGRNQPQHF
-	TRBV18	-	TRBJ1-5	TGTGCCAGCTCACCCCAACAGGGACCGGGCAATCAGCCCCAGCATTTT	CASSPQQGPGNQPQHF
-	TRBV4-1	-	TRBJ2-3	TGCGCCAGCAGCCAAGATTCTCGGGGCACAGATACGCAGTATTTT	CASSQDSRGTDTQYF
-	TRBV7-3	-	TRBJ2-1	TGTGCCAGCAGCTCCCCGGGGGACTCCGGGGAGCAGTTCTTC	CASSSPGDSGEQFF
-	TRBV9	-	TRBJ2-1	TGTGCCAGCGCAAGGGGGGGACTCTCCTACAATGAGCAGTTCTTC	CASARGGLSYNEQFF
TRBD1	TRBV9	few	TRBJ2-3	TGTGCCAGCAGCTCCCGAACAGGGGTCACGCAGTATTTT	CASSSRTGVTQYF
TRBD2	TRBV6-2/TRBV6-3	-	TRBJ2-1	TGTGCCAGCAGTCAAGGGACTAGCGGGAACAATGAGCAGTTCTTC	CASSQGTSGNNEQFF
-	TRBV27	-	TRBJ2-2	TGTGCCAGCAGTTTCTGGGGAGCGAACACCGGGGAGCTGTTTTTT	CASSFWGANTGELFF
TRBD2	TRBV5-1	-	TRBJ2-3	TGCGCCAGCAGCCGACTAGCGGGAGTGATAGATACGCAGTATTTT	CASSRLAGVIDTQYF
-	TRBV5-4	-	TRBJ2-3	TGTGCCAGCAGCACCCGGGGGAGGACAGATACGCAGTATTTT	CASSTRGRTDTQYF
TRBD2	TRBV18	-	TRBJ2-5	TGTGCCAGCTCACCCGGACTAGCGGGAGGGCAAGAGACCCAGTACTTC	CASSPGLAGGQETQYF
TRBD1	TRBV4-2	-	TRBJ1-6	TGTGCCAGCAGCCAAGTGGGACAGGTGGTGGACTCACCCCTCCACTTT	CASSQVGQVVDSPLHF
-	TRBV30	-	TRBJ1-5	TGTGCCTGGAGTGTGGGCAGACGCAATCAGCCCCAGCATTTT	CAWSVGRRNQPQHF
TRBD2	TRBV5-1	-	TRBJ2-7	TGCGCCAGCAGCTTGCAGGGAGGGGTCGTCTACGAGCAGTACTTC	CASSLQGGVVYEQYF
TRBD1	TRBV6-2/TRBV6-3	-	TRBJ1-6	TGTGCCAGCAGCCGACCCTTGACAGGGGGCCACTCACCCCTCCACTTT	CASSRPLTGGHSPLHF
TRBD1	TRBV27	-	TRBJ1-6	TGTGCCAGCAGTTTACTGCCCGGGACAGGGAACCCCCTCCACTTT	CASSLLPGTGNPLHF
-	TRBV21-1	once	TRBJ1-2	TGTGCCAGCAGCAAAGCCCGGAGGGAGGGTGATGCCTATGGCTACACCTTC	CASSKARREGDAYGYTF
TRBD1	TRBV15	-	TRBJ1-4	TGTGCCACCAGCACCAACAGGGGATTTAATGAAAAACTGTTTTTT	CATSTNRGFNEKLFF
TRBD1	TRBV5-1	-	TRBJ2-3	TGCGCCAGCAGCTCTGCCTCCGGGACAGGGGGCACAGATACGCAGTATTTT	CASSSASGTGGTDTQYF
-	TRBV30	-	TRBJ1-1	TGTGCCTGGAGTGTACCAAGCGTAAACACTGAAGCTTTCTTT	CAWSVPSVNTEAFF
TRBD1	TRBV30	-	TRBJ1-1	TGTGCCTGGACTCTTCGACAGGGCGGTAAGGATGAAGCTTTCTTT	CAWTLRQGGKDEAFF
TRBD2	TRBV9	once	TRBJ2-3	TGTGCCAGCACCCTCAGCGGGAGCAGCACAGATACGCAGTATTTT	CASTLSGSSTDTQYF
-	TRBV9	-	TRBJ2-7	TGTGCCAGCAGCGTAGGGGTGGACTTCTTCTACGAGCAGTACTTC	CASSVGVDFFYEQYF
-	TRBV30	-	TRBJ1-2	TGTGCCTGGAACAGGGATGACTATGGCTACACCTTC	CAWNRDDYGYTF
-	TRBV28	-	TRBJ1-3	TGTGCCAGCAGTTCCGTGGGAGTCTCTGGAAACACCATATATTTT	CASSSVGVSGNTIYF
-	TRBV7-2	-	TRBJ2-1	TGTGCCAGCAGCTTAGCGGGACCCCGGAGGGATGAGCAGTTCTTC	CASSLAGPRRDEQFF
-	TRBV6-5	-	TRBJ1-4	TGTGCCAGCAGTTACTCAGGCAGGTCTAATGAAAAACTGTTTTTT	CASSYSGRSNEKLFF
-	TRBV9	-	TRBJ2-6	TGTGCCAGCAGCGCCAAGGGGTCTGGGGCCAACGTCCTGACTTTC	CASSAKGSGANVLTF
TRBD1	TRBV4-1	-	TRBJ2-2	TGCGCCAGCAGCCGGGGACAGGGGACGAACACCGGGGAGCTGTTTTTT	CASSRGQGTNTGELFF
-	TRBV18	-	TRBJ1-1	TGTGCCAGCTCGGGAGATAACACTGAAGCTTTCTTT	CASSGDNTEAFF
-	TRBV27	few	TRBJ1-1	TGTGCCAGCAGTTTGTCACAGGGTGTCACTGAAGCTTTCTTT	CASSLSQGVTEAFF
-	TRBV21-1	-	TRBJ2-7	TGTGCCAGCAGCAAACAGGGGCTAAGCTTCTACGAGCAGTACTTC	CASSKQGLSFYEQYF
TRBD1	TRBV7-2	few	TRBJ1-5	TGTGCCAGCAGTTTAACAGGGGAGCGACAGCCCCAGCATTTT	CASSLTGERQPQHF
-	TRBV7-9	-	TRBJ2-7	TGTGCCAGCAGCTTAGCGTGGGGCTTGTACGAGCAGTACTTC	CASSLAWGLYEQYF
-	TRBV10-3	-	TRBJ1-3	TGTGCCATCAGTGACCCAGATAATATTGGAAACACCATATATTTT	CAISDPDNIGNTIYF
-	TRBV3-1/TRBV3-2	once	TRBJ1-1	TGTGCCAGCAGCCTTTGGACGGGGAACCCTGAAGCTTTCTTT	CASSLWTGNPEAFF
-	TRBV30	-	TRBJ1-5	TGTGCCTGTATAGGGGCTAGGGGCCCCCAGCATTTT	CACIGARGPQHF
-	TRBV6-2/TRBV6-3	-	TRBJ2-1	TGTGCCAGCAGTTACTCTGGACTGCGGAATGAGCAGTTCTTC	CASSYSGLRNEQFF
TRBD2	TRBV2	few	TRBJ2-1	TGTGCCAGCAGGGCCGCTAGCGGATACTACAATGAGCAGTTCTTC	CASRAASGYYNEQFF
-	TRBV7-2	once	TRBJ2-4	TGTGCCAGCAAGGGGATAGCCAAAAACATTCAGTACTTC	CASKGIAKNIQYF
TRBD2	TRBV7-9	-	TRBJ2-7	TGTGCCAGCAGCCGACTAGCGGGAGCAACCTACGAGCAGTACTTC	CASSRLAGATYEQYF
TRBD1	TRBV12-3/TRBV12-4	-	TRBJ1-2	TGTGCCAGCAGTTCCAGACAGGGGGATGGCTACACCTTC	CASSSRQGDGYTF
-	TRBV7-3	-	TRBJ1-1	TGTGCCAGCAGCTTAAGGCAGAACACTGAAGCTTTCTTT	CASSLRQNTEAFF
TRBD2	TRBV10-1	-	TRBJ2-1	TGCGCCAGCAGTGATAGCGGGGCGCTCTACAATGAGCAGTTCTTC	CASSDSGALYNEQFF
-	TRBV12-3/TRBV12-4	-	TRBJ1-2	TGTGCCAGCAGTCCGGACAGCGCCTATGGCTACACCTTC	CASSPDSAYGYTF